The 9 T cell receptor beta chains below were found in one sample sequenced in a study of cytomegalovirus exposure and HLA in healthy donors. PCR used 60 Vbeta primers and 13 Jbeta primers. Profiled with immunoSEQ multiplex PCR; TCRdb holds only in-frame clones, not every one. The sample has tens of thousands of clones. The sequenced sample consisted of PBMCs. The receptors were sampled from a woman aged 25 to 39 in good health and CMV-seronegative.

V and J are TRBV4-2 and TRBJ2-3, with 7 bases fitting TRBD2. Trimming cost V 1 base and J 6 bases; bases outside gene matches: 10. The CDR3 has 16 amino acids. CDR1 is LGHNA, CDR2 YNFKEQ, per germline. This CDR3 is CASSQVITGGGDTQYF. The CDR3 region has the DNA TGTGCCAGCAGCCAAGTGATTACAGGCGGGGGTGATACGCAGTATTTT.

The gene calls are TRBV2 and TRBJ1-5; the match to TRBD1 covers 9 bases. V dropped 4 bases and J dropped 2; count of bases not matched to a gene: 0. This CDR3 has 14 residues. Looked up from germline, CDR1 is SNHLY and CDR2 is FYNNEI. CDR3 residues: CASSGTGGNQPQHF. CDR3 in DNA: TGTGCCAGCAGTGGGACAGGGGGCAATCAGCCCCAGCATTTT.

V is TRBV6-5 and J is TRBJ1-5; TRBD1 matches at 8 bases. Germline CDR1 MNHEY, CDR2 SVGAGI. The CDR3 covers 15 residues. V shed 6 bases and J 6 bases; nucleotides not matched to a gene: 10. The CDR3 sequence is CASRRGQGAGQPQHF. The CDR3 DNA is TGTGCCAGCAGGAGAGGCCAGGGGGCTGGTCAGCCCCAGCATTTT.

This chain joins TRBV6-5 and TRBJ1-4; possible D gene TRBD1, 5 bases. Germline V gene data show CDR1 as MNHEY and CDR2 as SVGAGI. The V end lost 7 bases, the J end lost 8 bases, and 20 bases lay between the germline ends. The CDR3 is 15 amino acids. As DNA, the CDR3 is TGTGCCAGCACTCTGGGACTTGGTAGGGGCGAAAAACTGTTTTTT. Translation gives CASTLGLGRGEKLFF.

The rearrangement links TRBV5-6 to TRBJ1-2; 8 bases fit TRBD1. J was trimmed by 6 bases and V by 0 bases; bases with no gene match: 4. CDR1 and CDR2 from the germline V gene are SGHDT and YYEEEE. This CDR3 has 14 residues. CDR3 amino acids: CASSLVTGGHGYTF. The CDR3 DNA sequence: TGTGCCAGCAGCTTGGTTACAGGGGGTCATGGCTACACCTTC.

This clone is large by frequency. The chain has TRBV11-2 and TRBJ2-3; the match to TRBD2 covers 9 bases. The germline CDR1 and CDR2 sequences are SGHAT and FQNNGV. The V segment lost 1 base and the J segment 2 bases; nucleotides outside the gene matches: 4. This CDR3 has 16 amino acids. CDR3 residues: CASSLGAGGHTDTQYF. The CDR3 DNA sequence: TGTGCCAGCAGCTTAGGGGCGGGAGGGCACACAGATACGCAGTATTTT.

DNA of the CDR3: TGCGCCAGCAGCCAGCCAGACAGGGTGCTGACTGAAGCTTTCTTT. Translated, it gives CASSQPDRVLTEAFF. The chain couples TRBV4-1 to TRBJ1-1, with TRBD1 identical over 7 bases. CDR1 is MGHRA, CDR2 YSYEKL, per germline. This CDR3 has 15 amino acids. The V gene end was trimmed by 3 bases and the J gene end by 5 bases; junction bases not matched to a gene: 9.

V and J are TRBV30 and TRBJ1-1; no clear D. Germline lookup yields CDR1 GTSNPN and CDR2 SVGIG (reference sequence). The CDR3 runs 13 residues. V was cut by 0 bases and J by 8 bases, with 13 bases left in between. Written as DNA, the CDR3 is TGTGCCTGGAGTGTAGCTCAGGATCAGGAAGCTTTCTTT. It codes for CAWSVAQDQEAFF.

The J gene is TRBJ2-1, the V gene TRBV7-9; D possibly corresponds to TRBD2 (5 bases). Germline CDR1 is SEHNR and CDR2 is FQNEAQ (reference sequence). The V and J ends lost 4 bases and 8 bases respectively, with 21 bases between them. The CDR3 is 16 amino acids. CDR3 nucleotides: TGTGCCAGCAGCTCGAGGGCTAGCTTGGACCAGGATGAGCAGTTCTTC. Translation: CASSSRASLDQDEQFF. The full variable domain, its missing parts supplied by reference TRBV7-9 and TRBJ2-1, is DTGVSQNPRHKITKRGQNVTFRCDPISEHNRLYWYRQTLGQGPEFLTYFQNEAQLEKSRLLSDRFSAERPKGSFSTLEIQRTEQGDSAMYLCASSSRASLDQDEQFFGPGTRLTVL.